The 6 T cell receptor beta chains in this list originate from one sample, sequenced in a study of shared clonotypes between healthy human individuals. Method: immunoSEQ multiplex PCR; TCRdb's copy keeps in-frame clones and lacks some. The repertoire holds some 1 million clones, with about 70% as singletons. The sequenced sample consisted of memory CD4+ T cells sorted from blood. Subset defined: CD45RA-negative fraction. These receptors were obtained from a man between 18 and 35 years old in good health.

The chain employs TRBV5-4 and TRBJ1-5; 9 bases are a match to TRBD1. The germline V gene encodes CDR1 SGHNT and CDR2 YYREEE (reference sequence). V was pared by 4 bases and J by 4 bases, with 9 bases of the junction left unmatched. The CDR3 covers 16 residues. CDR3 nucleotide sequence: TGTGCCAGCAGCATACGGGGACAGGGAGGAAATCAGCCCCAGCATTTT. It encodes CASSIRGQGGNQPQHF.

The J gene is TRBJ2-7, the V gene TRBV7-2; D is undetermined. CDR3 length equals 16 residues. In germline, CDR1 is SGHTA, CDR2 FQGNSA. V was cut by 1 base and J by 1 base, with 14 bases left in between. CDR3: CASSLGWAATSYEQYF. CDR3 in DNA: TGTGCCAGCAGCTTAGGCTGGGCTGCTACGTCCTACGAGCAGTACTTC.

This clone was counted only a few times. CDR3 DNA sequence: TGCGCCAGCAGCCAAGACAGGGTTGAGACCGGGGAGCTGTTTTTT. It specifies CASSQDRVETGELFF. V gene TRBV4-3 combines with J gene TRBJ2-2; the D gene is possibly TRBD1 (5 bases). The V end was cut by 0 bases, the J end by 5 bases, with 10 bases between. There are 15 residues in the CDR3. The germline V gene has CDR1 LGHNA and CDR2 YSLEER.

The chain recombines TRBV5-1 with TRBJ2-3; D remains ambiguous. Trimming left V 2 bases short and J 4 bases short, with 8 bases between. Germline-derived CDR1 and CDR2 are SGHRS and YFSETQ. The CDR3 is 13 residues long. This CDR3 reads CASSLRQADTQYF. Here the CDR3 DNA reads TGCGCCAGCAGCTTACGCCAGGCAGATACGCAGTATTTT.

This sequence joins TRBV6-6 and TRBJ1-5, with TRBD1 as a possible D gene (6 bases). This CDR3 region has 14 residues. The ends were cut back, 6 bases at V and 1 base at J, with 10 bases in the middle. Germline V gives CDR1 MNHNY, CDR2 SVGAGI (reference sequence). The CDR3, as DNA: TGTGCCAGCAGACAGGGCGGGAGCAATCAGCCCCAGCATTTT. It encodes CASRQGGSNQPQHF.

This chain links TRBV6-5 with TRBJ1-4; maybe TRBD1 (5 bases). V was shortened by 5 bases and J by 13 bases, with 17 bases between the two germline ends. This CDR3 comprises 13 residues. Germline V gives CDR1 MNHEY, CDR2 SVGAGI. The CDR3 DNA sequence: TGTGCCAGCAGTCCTCGTTTTTTTGGGGGACTGTTTTTT. This codes for CASSPRFFGGLFF.